The next 9 T cell receptor beta chains were all read from a single sample in a study of shared clonotypes between healthy human individuals. Sequencing used immunoSEQ multiplex PCR; TCRdb keeps in-frame clones, though not all of them. The sample holds 450,000 to 500,000 clones, roughly 80% seen once. The source material was PBMCs. The receptors here all came from a woman between 40 and 55 years old in good health. Some clones in this sample may be carry-over from other donors' samples.

This clone was seen a single time. The chain carries TRBV13 and TRBJ2-7, with D maybe TRBD2 (6 bases). The ends were cut back, 7 bases at V and 0 bases at J, with 16 bases in the middle. Germline V gene sequence: CDR1 PRHDT, CDR2 FYEKMQ (reference sequence). The CDR3 totals 15 residues. The CDR3 is CASTPPGGTSYEQYF. The CDR3 DNA reads as TGTGCCAGCACCCCCCCCGGGGGAACCTCCTACGAGCAGTACTTC.

V is TRBV4-3 and J is TRBJ2-1; D might be TRBD1 or TRBD2, each matching 6 bases. The ends were cut back, 2 bases at V and 1 base at J, with 9 bases in the middle. The CDR3 is 15 residues long. The germline V gene encodes CDR1 LGHNA and CDR2 YSLEER. CDR3 in DNA: TGCGCCAGCAGCCAACGGAGGGGGTCCTACAATGAGCAGTTCTTC. Amino acids: CASSQRRGSYNEQFF.

As DNA, the CDR3 is TGTGCCAGCAGACCGCCGGGGGACATCTCGAGGGAAAAACTGTTTTTT. Encoded protein: CASRPPGDISREKLFF. The chain links TRBV6-6 to TRBJ1-4; a possible D gene is TRBD1 (6 bases). CDR1 and CDR2 from the germline V gene are MNHNY and SVGAGI (reference sequence). CDR3 length equals 16 residues. V shed 6 bases and J shed 8 bases, with 22 bases lying between them.

V and J are TRBV25-1 and TRBJ1-6, with 9 bases matching TRBD1. The CDR3 length is 16 residues. The germline CDR1 and CDR2 sequences are MGHDK and SYGVNS. Unmatched junction bases numbered 8, after V lost 2 bases and J lost 9 bases. The CDR3 region is CASSETGGSTRSPLHF. The CDR3 nucleotides are TGTGCCAGCAGTGAAACAGGGGGCTCAACTCGTTCACCCCTCCACTTT.

A remark on this clone: Being one base from a much bigger clone, this may be a read error. V and J are TRBV27 and TRBJ2-7, with D maybe TRBD2 (6 bases). The V gene's germline CDR1 is MNHEY and CDR2 SMNVEV (reference sequence). This CDR3 is 13 amino acids long. In DNA, the CDR3 is TGTGCCAGCAGCAGTAGCGGAGACTACGAGCAGCACTTC. This translates into CASSSSGDYEQHF.

Of note for this clone: A far larger clone is one base from this, pointing to a likely read error. At the DNA level, this CDR3 is encoded by other sequences in the same sample as well. The V gene is TRBV15, the J gene TRBJ1-4, with D tentatively TRBD1 (6 bases). Germline-derived CDR1 and CDR2 are LNHNV and YYDKDF (reference sequence). CDR3 length: 15 amino acids. The CDR3 region is CATSSPGAFNEKLFF. Written as DNA, the CDR3 is TGTGCCACCAGCAGTCCGGGGGCCTTTAATGAAAAACTATTTTTT.

The genes are TRBV5-1 and TRBJ1-1; possibly TRBD1 for D (5 bases). Trimming took off 4 bases at V and 3 bases at J, with 10 bases between the two ends. Germline lookup yields CDR1 SGHRS and CDR2 YFSETQ. This CDR3 comprises 13 residues. The CDR3 bases are TGCGCCAGCAGCGGCGGGACTTACACTGAAGCTTTCTTT. This gives the protein CASSGGTYTEAFF.

This sequence joins TRBV27 and TRBJ2-1; D gene uncertain. Trimming cost V 2 bases and J 9 bases, with 8 bases left between them. This CDR3 has 12 residues. Germline V gene data show CDR1 as MNHEY and CDR2 as SMNVEV (reference sequence). The chain's CDR3 is CASSLVGTEQFF. The DNA for the CDR3 is TGTGCCAGCAGTTTAGTGGGTACTGAGCAGTTCTTC.

This chain links TRBV21-1 with TRBJ2-5; the D call of TRBD2 is as the table states it, not checked on the DNA. TRBV21-1 is assigned pseudogene status. There are 16 residues in the CDR3. CDR3 DNA: TGTGCCAGCAGCACAACTAGCGGGAGGTTTCAAGAGACCCAGTACTTC. It encodes CASSTTSGRFQETQYF.